Each of the 31 T cell receptor beta chains below was sequenced from the same sample in a study of shared clonotypes between healthy human individuals. Repertoires were generated with immunoSEQ multiplex PCR, while TCRdb's copy carries only in-frame clones and drops some. Counted here are around 2.1 million clones, around 93% occurring once; the ten biggest clones make up about 1.8%. Naive CD8 cells lacked CD45RO, underwent positive selection for CCR7 and left out terminally differentiated effector memory CD45RA+ cells. Material: naive CD8+ T cells from PBMCs. The receptors here all came from a young man in good health. Some clones in this sample may be carry-over from other donors' samples.

This chain connects TRBV7-9 to TRBJ1-2, with 7 bases aligning to TRBD1. Trimming took 5 bases from V and 2 from J; bases not matched to a gene: 14. The CDR3 has 17 residues. The germline V gene encodes CDR1 SEHNR and CDR2 FQNEAQ (reference sequence). The CDR3 DNA reads TGTGCCAGCAGCCCGTTCAAGAGACAGGGTGAGAACTATGGCTACACCTTC. The encoded protein is CASSPFKRQGENYGYTF.

This chain joins TRBV4-1 and TRBJ2-7; the match to TRBD1 covers 10 bases. The CDR3 consists of 16 residues. CDR1 and CDR2 from the germline V gene are MGHRA and YSYEKL. V gave up 3 bases and J gave up 0 bases; unmatched junction bases: 5. The CDR3: CASSQSDRGLSYEQYF. Here the CDR3 DNA reads TGCGCCAGCAGCCAGTCAGACAGGGGGCTCTCCTACGAGCAGTACTTC.

This clone has just one count. For the CDR3, the DNA is TGTGCCAGCAGTCCGTTTTTTGGGGGGGCCACCTACGAGCAGTACTTC. It codes for CASSPFFGGATYEQYF. V and J are TRBV27 and TRBJ2-7; tentative D call: TRBD2 (7 bases). The CDR3 is 16 residues long. Germline-derived CDR1 and CDR2 are MNHEY and SMNVEV (reference sequence). Trimming removed 5 bases from V and 2 bases from J, with 19 bases in between.

This clone was counted once. This sequence joins TRBV7-9 and TRBJ1-1; 10 positions match TRBD1. The CDR3 consists of 15 residues. CDR1 is SEHNR, CDR2 FQNEAQ, per germline (reference sequence). The J segment lost 4 bases and the V segment lost 3 bases, leaving 5 bases of the junction unmatched. CDR3 sequence reads: CASSFRQGASTEAFF. The CDR3 DNA reads as TGTGCCAGCAGCTTTCGACAGGGGGCATCCACTGAAGCTTTCTTT.

This rearrangement joins TRBV9 to TRBJ2-2; D remains unclear. The germline V gene encodes CDR1 SGDLS and CDR2 YYNGEE. Trimming shortened V by 0 bases and J by 5 bases, and 8 bases separated the two germline ends. The CDR3 is 14 residues long. The CDR3 nucleotides are TGTGCCAGCAGCGTAGGTTTTAGGACCGGGGAGCTGTTTTTT. This gives the protein CASSVGFRTGELFF.

The chain employs TRBV19 and TRBJ2-1; 13 nucleotides match TRBD2. From germline, CDR1 is LNHDA and CDR2 SQIVND (reference sequence). The CDR3 extends over 14 amino acids. After removal of 6 bases from V and 8 bases from J, the junction contained 4 bases not matched to a gene. CDR3 DNA: TGTGCCAGTAGGGCGGGACTAGCGGGATATGAGCAGTTCTTC. Translated, it gives CASRAGLAGYEQFF.

The chain recombines TRBV29-1 with TRBJ1-2; D is uncertain. Germline CDR1 and CDR2: SQVTM and ANQGSEA. The CDR3 extends over 13 amino acids. V shed 6 bases and J shed 1 base, with 12 bases lying between them. CDR3 residues: CSVPDTGNYGYTF. The CDR3 bases are TGCAGCGTCCCTGACACTGGTAACTATGGCTACACCTTC.

Worth noting for this clone: Germline is not matched at one junction end, which may reflect a read error. The genes are TRBV2 and TRBJ2-7; 9 bases are shared with TRBD1. Germline V gene data show CDR1 as SNHLY and CDR2 as FYNNEI. This CDR3 comprises 15 residues. CDR3 loop: CASREGTGRTYEQYF. CDR3 sequence (DNA): TGTGCCAGCAGGGAAGGGACAGGGAGGACCTACGAGCAGTACTTC.

V is TRBV7-9 and J is TRBJ2-3, with 7 bases identical to TRBD2. V lost 0 bases and J lost 5; bases outside the gene matches: 5. The CDR3 runs to 15 residues. CDR1 and CDR2 (germline): SEHNR, FQNEAQ (reference sequence). The CDR3 protein is CASSLAGGFEDTQYF. Written as DNA, the CDR3 is TGTGCCAGCAGCTTAGCCGGGGGGTTCGAAGATACGCAGTATTTT.

This clone was counted only a few times. This CDR3 is also generated by other DNA sequences in the sample. The J gene is TRBJ1-5, the V gene TRBV28; D gene ambiguous. The CDR3 loop spans 14 amino acids. Trimming cost V 2 bases and J 0 bases, with 5 bases left between them. The germline gives CDR1 MDHEN, CDR2 SYDVKM. The DNA for the CDR3 is TGTGCCAGCAGTTTACTGGGTAGCAATCAGCCCCAGCATTTT. Translated: CASSLLGSNQPQHF.

The chain combines TRBV5-6 with TRBJ2-3; 8 bases are shared with TRBD1. The trim removed 4 bases at V and 2 bases at J, leaving 9 bases unmatched. This CDR3 spans 16 amino acids. Germline V gives CDR1 SGHDT, CDR2 YYEEEE. CDR3 DNA sequence: TGTGCCAGCAGCGACATAGGACAGGGAGCCACAGATACGCAGTATTTT. It encodes CASSDIGQGATDTQYF.

CDR3 sequence reads: CASSEKPRADTQYF. CDR3 nucleotides: TGTGCCAGCAGCGAAAAACCTCGGGCAGATACGCAGTATTTT. The chain uses TRBV7-9 and TRBJ2-3; D is unclear. V was clipped by 5 bases and J by 4 bases, with 13 bases between them. Germline lookup yields CDR1 SEHNR and CDR2 FQNEAQ (reference sequence). The CDR3 runs to 14 residues.

J is TRBJ1-4 and V is TRBV7-9; 9 nucleotides align to TRBD1. This CDR3 comprises 16 residues. V lost 3 bases and J lost 4; bases outside the gene matches: 6. Germline V gene data show CDR1 as SEHNR and CDR2 as FQNEAQ (reference sequence). The CDR3 sequence: CASSLGQGAVNEKLFF. CDR3 DNA: TGTGCCAGCAGCTTGGGACAGGGCGCCGTTAATGAAAAACTGTTTTTT.

The chain is built from TRBV11-2 and TRBJ2-7, with D possibly being TRBD2 (5 bases). Trimming took 0 bases from V and 6 from J, leaving 12 bases between them. The CDR3 loop spans 14 amino acids. Germline V gene data show CDR1 as SGHAT and CDR2 as FQNNGV. The CDR3 nucleotides are TGTGCCAGCAGCTTAGATGAGAGGGTAGGCGAGCAGTACTTC. Protein product: CASSLDERVGEQYF.

This rearrangement joins TRBV19 to TRBJ2-7; the match to TRBD1 covers 12 bases. Germline-derived CDR1 and CDR2 are LNHDA and SQIVND (reference sequence). The V gene end was trimmed by 4 bases and the J gene end by 5 bases; junction bases not matched to a gene: 6. The CDR3 is 15 amino acids. The CDR3 region has the DNA TGTGCCAGTAGTACCCCGGGACAGGGGGCCCACGAGCAGTACTTC. Its translation: CASSTPGQGAHEQYF.

V and J are TRBV9 and TRBJ2-1, with 11 bases fitting TRBD2. The CDR3 length is 17 residues. The germline V gene encodes CDR1 SGDLS and CDR2 YYNGEE. V gave up 3 bases and J gave up 2 bases; unmatched junction bases: 7. CDR3 bases: TGTGCCAGCAGCGCCTCCACTAGCGGGAGTCCCTACAATGAGCAGTTCTTC. Its protein is CASSASTSGSPYNEQFF. The full variable domain, rest sourced from reference TRBV9 and TRBJ2-1, is DSGVTQTPKHLITATGQRVTLRCSPRSGDLSVYWYQQSLDQGLQFLIQYYNGEERAKGNILERFSAQQFPDLHSELNLSSLELGDSALYFCASSASTSGSPYNEQFFGPGTRLTVL.

This rearrangement joins TRBV11-2 to TRBJ2-2; 9 nucleotides align to TRBD2. Per germline, CDR1 SGHAT and CDR2 FQNNGV. The CDR3 has 19 residues. The junction had 14 bases not matched to a gene; V was cut back by 1 base and J by 5 bases. CDR3 protein: CASSLVGLAGRVWTGELFF. CDR3 bases: TGTGCCAGCAGCTTAGTCGGGCTAGCGGGGCGTGTTTGGACCGGGGAGCTGTTTTTT.

The chain carries TRBV27 and TRBJ1-1; D gene uncertain. The CDR3 covers 16 residues. Trimming took off 6 bases at V and 3 bases at J, with 20 bases between the two ends. CDR1 is MNHEY and CDR2 is SMNVEV in the germline V gene (reference sequence). The CDR3 region is CASRTRLDGPHTEAFF. The CDR3 DNA is TGTGCCAGCAGGACAAGGCTCGATGGACCTCACACTGAAGCTTTCTTT.

V and J are TRBV27 and TRBJ2-3; D gene ambiguous. The CDR3 sequence is 13 residues long. Germline CDR1 is MNHEY and CDR2 is SMNVEV (reference sequence). Trimming shortened V by 5 bases and J by 10 bases, and 16 bases separated the two germline ends. This chain's CDR3 is CASSDDNPRAQYF. CDR3 bases: TGTGCCAGCAGTGATGATAACCCCCGGGCGCAGTATTTT.

The chain recombines TRBV9 with TRBJ2-7; D unclear. CDR1 is SGDLS, CDR2 YYNGEE, per germline. This CDR3 has 13 residues. V lost 3 bases to trimming and J lost 4 bases, with 11 bases between them. CDR3 loop: CASSANTGYEQYF. In DNA form, the CDR3 reads TGTGCCAGCAGCGCCAATACTGGGTACGAGCAGTACTTC.

The J gene is TRBJ1-1, the V gene TRBV5-1; D is perhaps TRBD1 (5 bases). CDR1 SGHRS and CDR2 YFSETQ come from the germline V gene. V lost 0 bases and J lost 4, with 19 bases in between. CDR3 size: 17 residues. The CDR3 nucleotides are TGCGCCAGCAGCTTGGAGGGCATCCCGACAGATAGCACTGAAGCTTTCTTT. Its translation: CASSLEGIPTDSTEAFF.

The genes are TRBV5-6 and TRBJ2-1, with TRBD2 identical over 7 bases. The CDR3 runs 17 residues. The ends lost 0 bases at V and 3 bases at J; junction bases unmatched: 9. Germline V gene sequence: CDR1 SGHDT, CDR2 YYEEEE. Here the CDR3 DNA reads TGTGCCAGCAGCTTGGCCTCGGCCACGGGAGGCTACAATGAGCAGTTCTTC. Its protein product is CASSLASATGGYNEQFF.

Here the CDR3 DNA reads TGCGCCAGCAGCCAAGGCGGGGAGGGCGCGGGGGGCCCTCTTAACCAAGAGACCCAGTACTTC. It yields the protein CASSQGGEGAGGPLNQETQYF. The chain has TRBV4-1 and TRBJ2-5, with TRBD2 matching over 8 bases. Trimming at V came to 1 base and at J to 0 bases, leaving 19 bases not matched to a gene. Germline CDR1 and CDR2: MGHRA and YSYEKL. The CDR3 length is 21 residues.

The genes are TRBV30 and TRBJ1-4; possible D gene TRBD1, 5 bases. V was clipped by 1 base and J by 6 bases, with 9 bases between them. CDR3 size: 13 residues. CDR1 and CDR2 from the germline V gene are GTSNPN and SVGIG (reference sequence). The CDR3 here is CAWSAGDHEKLFF. The CDR3 DNA is TGTGCCTGGAGTGCTGGGGACCATGAAAAACTGTTTTTT. The full variable domain, completed using reference TRBV30 and TRBJ1-4, is SQTIHQWPATLVQPVGSPLSLECTVEGTSNPNLYWYRQAAGRGLQLLFYSVGIGQISSEVPQNLSASRPQDRQFILSSKKLLLSDSGFYLCAWSAGDHEKLFFGSGTQLSVL.

This chain uses TRBV4-1 with TRBJ2-3; 12 nucleotides line up with TRBD2. V dropped 1 base and J dropped 9; count of bases not matched to a gene: 11. This CDR3 has 17 amino acids. Germline CDR1 reads MGHRA; CDR2 reads YSYEKL. The CDR3 coding sequence is TGCGCCAGCAGCCAAGTGGGCCTAGCGGGAGGGCCTGGGACGCAGTATTTT. Residues: CASSQVGLAGGPGTQYF.

V gene TRBV19 combines with J gene TRBJ2-7; TRBD1 aligns across 7 bases. Germline V gene lookup returns CDR1 LNHDA and CDR2 SQIVND (reference sequence). The CDR3 consists of 14 residues. V trimming: 6 bases; J trimming: 1 base; junction bases outside the gene matches: 6. CDR3 bases: TGTGCCAGTAGCGATAGGGGGCTTTCCTACGAGCAGTACTTC. This codes for CASSDRGLSYEQYF.

In DNA, the CDR3 is TGTGCCAGCAATCCCCTAGTGGGTTCCCAGCCCCAGCATTTT. This sequence encodes CASNPLVGSQPQHF. J is TRBJ1-5 and V is TRBV28; D is unclear. Germline V gene sequence: CDR1 MDHEN, CDR2 SYDVKM. The CDR3 consists of 14 residues. Trimming shortened V by 7 bases and J by 7 bases, and 17 bases separated the two germline ends.

The V gene is TRBV27, the J gene TRBJ1-1; possible D gene TRBD1, 5 bases. The V end lost 0 bases, the J end lost 7 bases, and 15 bases lay between the germline ends. Germline CDR1 reads MNHEY; CDR2 reads SMNVEV (reference sequence). The CDR3 spans 15 residues. The CDR3 sequence is CASSLSGGALNEAFF. As DNA, the CDR3 is TGTGCCAGCAGTTTATCTGGAGGGGCTCTTAATGAAGCTTTCTTT.

This clone was seen only once. The chain links TRBV2 to TRBJ2-7; possible D gene TRBD2, 6 bases. The CDR3 is 14 amino acids. CDR1 is SNHLY, CDR2 FYNNEI, per germline. V lost 4 bases and J lost 4, with 14 bases in between. Here the CDR3 reads CASSGRERRYEQYF. The CDR3 bases are TGTGCCAGCAGTGGACGGGAGCGGCGGTACGAGCAGTACTTC.

The rearrangement joins TRBV11-3 to TRBJ2-7; 10 bases align to TRBD1. J lost 3 bases, V lost 1 base, and 3 bases had no gene match. The CDR3 length is 15 residues. Per the germline V gene, CDR1 is SGHNT and CDR2 is YENEEA. Here the CDR3 reads CASSLAGQGNYEQYF. DNA of the CDR3: TGTGCCAGCAGCTTAGCGGGACAGGGGAACTACGAGCAGTACTTC.

This clone was picked up one time. The chain combines TRBV29-1 with TRBJ1-2, with D tentatively TRBD1 (5 bases). Trimming took off 6 bases at V and 5 bases at J, with 16 bases between the two ends. The CDR3 covers 13 residues. Germline V gene data show CDR1 as SQVTM and CDR2 as ANQGSEA. DNA for the CDR3: TGCAGCGTACTGGGACTTCTGGGGTATGGCTACACCTTC. Amino acids: CSVLGLLGYGYTF.